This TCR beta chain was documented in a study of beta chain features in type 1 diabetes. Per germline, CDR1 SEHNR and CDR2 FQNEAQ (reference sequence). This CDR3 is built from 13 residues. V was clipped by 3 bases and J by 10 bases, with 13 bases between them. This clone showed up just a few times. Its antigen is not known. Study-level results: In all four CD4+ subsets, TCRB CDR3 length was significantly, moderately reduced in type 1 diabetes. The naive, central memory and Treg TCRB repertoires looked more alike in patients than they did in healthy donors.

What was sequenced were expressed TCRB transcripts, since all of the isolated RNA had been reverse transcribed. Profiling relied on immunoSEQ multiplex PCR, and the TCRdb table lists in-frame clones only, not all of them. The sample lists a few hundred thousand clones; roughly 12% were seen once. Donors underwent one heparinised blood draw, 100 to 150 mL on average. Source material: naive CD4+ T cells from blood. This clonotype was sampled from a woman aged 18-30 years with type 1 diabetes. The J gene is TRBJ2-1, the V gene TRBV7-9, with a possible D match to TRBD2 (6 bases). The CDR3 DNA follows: TGTGCCAGCAGCTTTAGCCGGAGGGAAGAGCAGTTCTTC. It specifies CASSFSRREEQFF.